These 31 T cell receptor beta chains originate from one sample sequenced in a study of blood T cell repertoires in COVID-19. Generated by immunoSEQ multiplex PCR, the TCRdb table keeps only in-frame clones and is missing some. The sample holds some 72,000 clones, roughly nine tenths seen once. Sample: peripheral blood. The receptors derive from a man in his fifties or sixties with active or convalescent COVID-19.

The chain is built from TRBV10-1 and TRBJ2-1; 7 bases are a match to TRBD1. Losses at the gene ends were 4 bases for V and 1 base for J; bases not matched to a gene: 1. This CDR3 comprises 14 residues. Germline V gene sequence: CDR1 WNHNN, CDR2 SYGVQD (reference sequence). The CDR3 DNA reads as TGCGCCAGCAGTGGACAGGGTTCCTACAATGAGCAGTTCTTC. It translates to CASSGQGSYNEQFF.

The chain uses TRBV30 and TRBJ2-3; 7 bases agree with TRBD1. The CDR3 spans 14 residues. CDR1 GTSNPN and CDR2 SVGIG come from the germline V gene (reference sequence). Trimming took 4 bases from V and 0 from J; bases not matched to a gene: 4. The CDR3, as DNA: TGTGCCTGGAAGGGGGCGGGTAGCACAGATACGCAGTATTTT. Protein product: CAWKGAGSTDTQYF.

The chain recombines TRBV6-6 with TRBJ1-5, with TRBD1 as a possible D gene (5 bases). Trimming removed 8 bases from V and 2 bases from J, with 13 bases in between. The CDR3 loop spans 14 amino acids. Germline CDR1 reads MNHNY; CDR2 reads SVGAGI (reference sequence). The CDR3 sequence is CASGRGEGNQPQHF. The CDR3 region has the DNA TGTGCCAGCGGGCGGGGGGAAGGCAATCAGCCCCAGCATTTT.

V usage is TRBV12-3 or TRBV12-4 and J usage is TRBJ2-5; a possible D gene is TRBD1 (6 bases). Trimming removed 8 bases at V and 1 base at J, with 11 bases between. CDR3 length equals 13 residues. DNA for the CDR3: TGTGCCAGCCGCTCAGGGGCCCAAGAGACCCAGTACTTC. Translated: CASRSGAQETQYF.

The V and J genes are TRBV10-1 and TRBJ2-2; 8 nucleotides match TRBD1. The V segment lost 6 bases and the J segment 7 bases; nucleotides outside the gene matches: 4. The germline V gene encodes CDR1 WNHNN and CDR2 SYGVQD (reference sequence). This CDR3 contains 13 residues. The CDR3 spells CASSRTGNGELFF. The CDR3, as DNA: TGCGCCAGCAGCCGGACAGGGAACGGGGAGCTGTTTTTT.

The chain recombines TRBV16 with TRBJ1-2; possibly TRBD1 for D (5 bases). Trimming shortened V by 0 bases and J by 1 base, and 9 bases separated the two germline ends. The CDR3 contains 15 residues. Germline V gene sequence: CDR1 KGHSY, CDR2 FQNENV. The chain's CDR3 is CASSQSLGLNYGYTF. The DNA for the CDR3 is TGTGCCAGCAGCCAATCTCTGGGACTTAACTATGGCTACACCTTC.

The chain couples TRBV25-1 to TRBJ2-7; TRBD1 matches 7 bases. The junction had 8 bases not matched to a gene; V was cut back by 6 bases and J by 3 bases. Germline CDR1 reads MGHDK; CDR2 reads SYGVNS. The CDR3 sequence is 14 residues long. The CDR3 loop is CASRNPGGSYEQYF. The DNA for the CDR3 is TGTGCCAGCAGAAATCCAGGGGGTAGCTACGAGCAGTACTTC.

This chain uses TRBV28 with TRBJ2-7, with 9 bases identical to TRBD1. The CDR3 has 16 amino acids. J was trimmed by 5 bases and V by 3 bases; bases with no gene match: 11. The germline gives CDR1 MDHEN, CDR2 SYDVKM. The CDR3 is CASSLVSGQGRDEQYF. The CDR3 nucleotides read TGTGCCAGCAGTTTGGTATCCGGACAGGGGCGCGACGAGCAGTACTTC.

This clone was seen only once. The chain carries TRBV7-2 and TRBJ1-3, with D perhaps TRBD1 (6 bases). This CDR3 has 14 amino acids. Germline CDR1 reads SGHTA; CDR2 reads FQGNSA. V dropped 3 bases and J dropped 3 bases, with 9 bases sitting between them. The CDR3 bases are TGTGCCAGCAGCTTTACAGGGAGTGGAAACACCATATATTTT. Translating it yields CASSFTGSGNTIYF.

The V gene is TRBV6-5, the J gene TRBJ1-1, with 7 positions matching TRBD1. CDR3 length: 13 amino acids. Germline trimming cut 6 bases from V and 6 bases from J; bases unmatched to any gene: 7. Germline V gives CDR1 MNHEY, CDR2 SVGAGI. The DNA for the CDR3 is TGTGCCAGCAGCCGACAGGGAGGCCCTGAAGCTTTCTTT. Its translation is CASSRQGGPEAFF.

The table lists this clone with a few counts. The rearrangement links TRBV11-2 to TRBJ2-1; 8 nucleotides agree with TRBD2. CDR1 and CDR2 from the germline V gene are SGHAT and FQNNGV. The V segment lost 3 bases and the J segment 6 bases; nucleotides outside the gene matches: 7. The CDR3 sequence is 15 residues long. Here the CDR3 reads CASSFLHGTSNEQFF. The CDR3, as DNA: TGTGCCAGCAGCTTCCTCCACGGGACTAGCAATGAGCAGTTCTTC.

In DNA, the CDR3 is TGTGCCAGTCTTCCCGGCGGGGGGTCCTACAATGAGCAGTTCTTC. Protein: CASLPGGGSYNEQFF. The gene calls are TRBV28 and TRBJ2-1; 8 nucleotides align to TRBD2. Trimming cost V 9 bases and J 1 base; bases outside gene matches: 8. The V gene's germline CDR1 is MDHEN and CDR2 SYDVKM. This CDR3 is built from 15 residues.

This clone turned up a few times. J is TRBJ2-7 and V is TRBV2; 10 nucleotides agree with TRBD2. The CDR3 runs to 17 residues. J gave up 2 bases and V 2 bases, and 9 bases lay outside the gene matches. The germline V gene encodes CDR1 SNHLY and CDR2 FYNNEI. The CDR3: CASSELLSGGSTYEQYV. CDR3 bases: TGTGCCAGCAGTGAACTCCTTAGCGGGGGGAGTACCTACGAGCAGTACGTC.

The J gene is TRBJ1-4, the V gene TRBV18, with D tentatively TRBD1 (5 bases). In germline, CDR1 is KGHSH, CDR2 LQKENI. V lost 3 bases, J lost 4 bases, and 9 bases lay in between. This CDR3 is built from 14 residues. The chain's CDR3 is CASSPGQNNEKLFF. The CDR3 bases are TGTGCCAGCTCACCCGGACAAAATAATGAAAAACTGTTTTTT.

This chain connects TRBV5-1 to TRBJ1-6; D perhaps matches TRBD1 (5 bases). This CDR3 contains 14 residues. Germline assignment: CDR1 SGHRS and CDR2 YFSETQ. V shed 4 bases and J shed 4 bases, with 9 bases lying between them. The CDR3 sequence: CASSVTAYNSPLHF. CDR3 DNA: TGCGCCAGCAGCGTGACAGCATATAATTCACCCCTCCACTTT.

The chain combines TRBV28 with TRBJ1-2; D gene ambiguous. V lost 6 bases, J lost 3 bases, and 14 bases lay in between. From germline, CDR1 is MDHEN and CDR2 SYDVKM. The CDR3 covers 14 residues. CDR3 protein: CASSFGAWDYGYTF. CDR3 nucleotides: TGTGCCAGCAGCTTCGGAGCTTGGGACTATGGCTACACCTTC.

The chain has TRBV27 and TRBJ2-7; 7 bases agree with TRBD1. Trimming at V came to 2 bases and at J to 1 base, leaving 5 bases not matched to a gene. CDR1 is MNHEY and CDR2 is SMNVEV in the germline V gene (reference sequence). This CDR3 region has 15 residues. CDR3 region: CASSLAGTASYEQYF. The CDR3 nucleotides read TGTGCCAGCAGTTTAGCCGGGACAGCTTCCTACGAGCAGTACTTC.

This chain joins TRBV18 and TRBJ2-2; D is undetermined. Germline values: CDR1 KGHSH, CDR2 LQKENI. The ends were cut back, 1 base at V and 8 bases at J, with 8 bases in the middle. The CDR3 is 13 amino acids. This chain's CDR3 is CASSPREVGELFF. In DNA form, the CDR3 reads TGTGCCAGCTCACCACGCGAAGTGGGGGAGCTGTTTTTT.

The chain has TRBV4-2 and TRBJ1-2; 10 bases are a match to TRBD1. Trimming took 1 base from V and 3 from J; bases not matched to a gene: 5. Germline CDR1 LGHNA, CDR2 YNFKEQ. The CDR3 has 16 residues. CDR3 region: CASSQARDRGDYGYTF. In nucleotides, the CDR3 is TGTGCCAGCAGCCAAGCCAGGGACAGGGGCGACTATGGCTACACCTTC.

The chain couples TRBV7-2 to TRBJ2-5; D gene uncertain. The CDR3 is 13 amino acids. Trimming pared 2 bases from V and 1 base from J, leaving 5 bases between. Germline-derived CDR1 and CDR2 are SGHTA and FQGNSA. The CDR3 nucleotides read TGTGCCAGCAGCTTAAATCTCCAAGAGACCCAGTACTTC. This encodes CASSLNLQETQYF.

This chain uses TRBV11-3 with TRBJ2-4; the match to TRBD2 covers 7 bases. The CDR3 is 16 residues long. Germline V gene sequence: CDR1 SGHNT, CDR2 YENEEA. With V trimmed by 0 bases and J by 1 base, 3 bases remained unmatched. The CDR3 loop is CASSLDQGGAKNIQYF. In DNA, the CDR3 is TGTGCCAGCAGCTTAGATCAGGGAGGGGCCAAAAACATTCAGTACTTC.

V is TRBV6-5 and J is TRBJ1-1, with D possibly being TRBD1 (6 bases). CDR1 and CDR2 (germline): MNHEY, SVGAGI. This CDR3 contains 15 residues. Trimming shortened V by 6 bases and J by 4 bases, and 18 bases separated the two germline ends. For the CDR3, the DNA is TGTGCCAGCAGAAAAGGACAGTTAGAGGCCACTGAAGCTTTCTTT. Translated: CASRKGQLEATEAFF.

Here the CDR3 reads CASSLAGAYEQYV. The CDR3 DNA sequence: TGTGCCAGCAGCTTAGCCGGGGCCTACGAGCAGTACGTC. The rearrangement uses TRBV7-2 and TRBJ2-7; D is possibly TRBD2 (5 bases). CDR1 SGHTA and CDR2 FQGNSA come from the germline V gene. The CDR3 covers 13 residues. The ends were cut back, 0 bases at V and 2 bases at J, with 5 bases in the middle.

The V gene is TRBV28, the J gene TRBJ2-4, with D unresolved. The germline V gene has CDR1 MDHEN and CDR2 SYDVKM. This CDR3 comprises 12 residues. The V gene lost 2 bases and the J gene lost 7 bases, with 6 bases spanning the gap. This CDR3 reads CASSLAQNIQYF. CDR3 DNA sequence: TGTGCCAGCAGTTTAGCACAGAACATTCAGTACTTC.

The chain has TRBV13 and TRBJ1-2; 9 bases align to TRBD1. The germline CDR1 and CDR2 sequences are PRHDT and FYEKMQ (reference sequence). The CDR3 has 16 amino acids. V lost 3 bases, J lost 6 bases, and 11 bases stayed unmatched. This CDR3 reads CASSLKTTGGIDGYTF. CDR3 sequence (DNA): TGTGCCAGCAGCTTGAAGACGACAGGGGGTATAGATGGCTACACCTTC.

The CDR3 bases are TGTGCCATCAGTGAGTCGACGAGGGGGCAAGGCTACACCTTC. This sequence encodes CAISESTRGQGYTF. The chain has TRBV10-3 and TRBJ1-2; 7 bases are shared with TRBD1. The V gene end was trimmed by 0 bases and the J gene end by 8 bases; junction bases not matched to a gene: 6. The CDR3 is made up of 14 amino acids. The V gene's germline CDR1 is ENHRY and CDR2 SYGVKD.

The CDR3 reads CASRGLAIGELFF. CDR3 DNA: TGTGCCAGCAGGGGACTAGCGATCGGGGAGCTGTTTTTT. V gene TRBV6-5 combines with J gene TRBJ2-2; TRBD2 matches at 10 bases. The CDR3 has 13 amino acids. J was trimmed by 7 bases and V by 6 bases; bases with no gene match: 2. Germline V gene data show CDR1 as MNHEY and CDR2 as SVGAGI.

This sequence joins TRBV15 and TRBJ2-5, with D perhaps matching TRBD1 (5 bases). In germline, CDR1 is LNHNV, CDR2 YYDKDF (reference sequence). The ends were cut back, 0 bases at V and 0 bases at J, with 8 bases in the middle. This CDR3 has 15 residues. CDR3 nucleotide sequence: TGTGCCACCAGCAGAGATCGACAGTACCAAGAGACCCAGTACTTC. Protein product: CATSRDRQYQETQYF.

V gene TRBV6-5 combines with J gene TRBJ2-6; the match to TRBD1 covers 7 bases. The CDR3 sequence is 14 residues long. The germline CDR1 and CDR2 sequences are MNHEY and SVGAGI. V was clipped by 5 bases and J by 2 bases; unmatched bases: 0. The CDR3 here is CASSTGAGANVLTF. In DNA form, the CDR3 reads TGTGCCAGCAGTACAGGGGCTGGGGCCAACGTCCTGACTTTC.

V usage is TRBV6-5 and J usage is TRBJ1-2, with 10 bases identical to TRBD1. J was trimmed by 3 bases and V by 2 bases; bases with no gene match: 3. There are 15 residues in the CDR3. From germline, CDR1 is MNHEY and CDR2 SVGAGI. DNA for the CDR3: TGTGCCAGCAGTTACGGCGGACAGGGGGACTATGGCTACACCTTC. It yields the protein CASSYGGQGDYGYTF.

The DNA of the CDR3 is TGTGCCAGCAGCTTAGGGCAGGGGGATACGCAGTATTTT. Its protein is CASSLGQGDTQYF. The V and J genes are TRBV11-3 and TRBJ2-3, with D possibly being TRBD1 (6 bases). This CDR3 is built from 13 residues. CDR1 and CDR2 from the germline V gene are SGHNT and YENEEA. The ends were cut back, 1 base at V and 6 bases at J, with 8 bases in the middle.